This T cell receptor beta chain was obtained from a study of T-cell memory formation after mild COVID-19. From germline, CDR1 is SGHVS and CDR2 FQNEAQ. The CDR3 runs 13 residues. The V gene lost 7 bases and the J gene lost 4 bases, with 13 bases spanning the gap. TCRdb called the 5' RACE reads again in MiXCR, with one record for every CDR3 protein. Of roughly 29,000 distinct CDR3 sequences listed, 9.5% to 15% are singletons. The study, taken as a whole, reports: CD4/CD8 balance characterized clones contracting day 15 to 85, and CD4+ skew characterized later expanders.

This clonotype was found many times. Its antigen is undetermined. This TCR came from an adult woman who had mild COVID-19 (a few samples of this study predate the infection). Cell type and time point are not known. The sample comprised PBMCs or a T cell subset sorted from them (not recorded which). This rearrangement joins TRBV7-8 to TRBJ1-1, with D perhaps matching TRBD1 (5 bases). The CDR3 spells CASTLYGGTEAFF. DNA for the CDR3: TGTGCCAGCACCCTTTACGGGGGCACTGAAGCTTTCTTT. Combining the CDR3 with reference TRBV7-8 and TRBJ1-1 gives the whole variable domain GAGVSQSPRYKVAKRGQDVALRCDPISGHVSLFWYQQALGQGPEFLTYFQNEAQLDKSGLPSDRFFAERPEGSVSTLKIQRTQQEDSAVYLCASTLYGGTEAFFGQGTRLTVV.